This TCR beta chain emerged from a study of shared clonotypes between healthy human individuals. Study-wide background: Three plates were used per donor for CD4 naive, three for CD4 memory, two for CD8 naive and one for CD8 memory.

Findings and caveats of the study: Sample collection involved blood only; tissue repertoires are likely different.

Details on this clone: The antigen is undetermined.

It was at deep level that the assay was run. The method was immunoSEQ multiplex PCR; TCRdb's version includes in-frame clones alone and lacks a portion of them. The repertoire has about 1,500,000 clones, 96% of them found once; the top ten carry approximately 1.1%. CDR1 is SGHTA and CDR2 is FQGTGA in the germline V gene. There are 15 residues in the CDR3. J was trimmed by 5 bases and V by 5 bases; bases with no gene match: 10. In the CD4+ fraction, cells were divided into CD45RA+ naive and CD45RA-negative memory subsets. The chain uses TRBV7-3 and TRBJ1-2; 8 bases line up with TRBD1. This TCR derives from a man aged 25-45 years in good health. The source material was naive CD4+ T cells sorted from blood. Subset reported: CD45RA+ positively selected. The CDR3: CASSLQGGAGYGYTF. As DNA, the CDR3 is TGTGCCAGCAGCCTACAGGGGGGAGCAGGATATGGCTACACCTTC.